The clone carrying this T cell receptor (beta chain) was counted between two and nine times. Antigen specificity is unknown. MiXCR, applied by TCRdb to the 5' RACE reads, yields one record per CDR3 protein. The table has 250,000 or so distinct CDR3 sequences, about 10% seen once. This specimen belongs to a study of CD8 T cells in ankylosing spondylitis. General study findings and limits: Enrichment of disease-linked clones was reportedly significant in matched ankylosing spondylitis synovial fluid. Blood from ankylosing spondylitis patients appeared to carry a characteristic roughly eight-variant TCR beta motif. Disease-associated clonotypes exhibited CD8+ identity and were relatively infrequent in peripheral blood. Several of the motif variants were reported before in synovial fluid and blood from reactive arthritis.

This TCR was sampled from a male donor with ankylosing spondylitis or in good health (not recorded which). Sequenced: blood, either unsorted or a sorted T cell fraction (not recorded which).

The chain's CDR3 is CASSLAGQGSDTQYF. The CDR3 nucleotides read TGTGCCAGCAGCTTAGCGGGACAGGGATCAGATACGCAGTATTTT. This chain links TRBV7-9 with TRBJ2-3; 9 nucleotides line up with TRBD1. Germline-derived CDR1 and CDR2 are SEHNR and FQNEAQ (reference sequence). Germline trimming cut 0 bases from V and 4 bases from J; bases unmatched to any gene: 2. The CDR3 has 15 residues.